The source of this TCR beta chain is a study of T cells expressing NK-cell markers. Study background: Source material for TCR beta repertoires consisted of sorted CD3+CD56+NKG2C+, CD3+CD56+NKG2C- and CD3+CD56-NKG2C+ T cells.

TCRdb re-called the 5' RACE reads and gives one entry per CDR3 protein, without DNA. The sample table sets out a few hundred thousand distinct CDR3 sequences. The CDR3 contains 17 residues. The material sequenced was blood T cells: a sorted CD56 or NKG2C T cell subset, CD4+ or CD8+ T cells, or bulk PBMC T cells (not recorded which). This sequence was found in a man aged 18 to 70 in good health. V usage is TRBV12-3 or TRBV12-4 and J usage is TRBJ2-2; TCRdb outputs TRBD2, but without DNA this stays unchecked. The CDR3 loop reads CASTPVRLAGGSGELFF.